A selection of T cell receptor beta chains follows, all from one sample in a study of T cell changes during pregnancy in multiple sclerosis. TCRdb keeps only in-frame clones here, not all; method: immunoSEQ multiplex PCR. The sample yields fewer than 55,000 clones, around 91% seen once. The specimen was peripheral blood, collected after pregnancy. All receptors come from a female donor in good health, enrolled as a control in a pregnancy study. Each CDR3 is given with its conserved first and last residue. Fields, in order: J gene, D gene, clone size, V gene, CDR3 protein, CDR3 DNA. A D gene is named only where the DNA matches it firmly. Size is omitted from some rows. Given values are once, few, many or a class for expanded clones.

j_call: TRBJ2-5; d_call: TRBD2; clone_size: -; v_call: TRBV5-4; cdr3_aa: CASSFRTSGINLGETQYF; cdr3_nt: TGTGCCAGCAGCTTTAGGACTAGCGGGATTAATCTTGGGGAGACCCAGTACTTC
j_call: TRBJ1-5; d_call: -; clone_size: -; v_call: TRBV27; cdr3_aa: CASSPLVRGQPQHF; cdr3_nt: TGTGCCAGCAGTCCGCTTGTCCGGGGTCAGCCCCAGCATTTT
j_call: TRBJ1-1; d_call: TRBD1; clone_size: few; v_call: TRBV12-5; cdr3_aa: CASAQGQGRWNTEAFF; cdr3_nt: TGTGCTAGTGCCCAAGGACAGGGTAGATGGAACACTGAAGCTTTCTTT
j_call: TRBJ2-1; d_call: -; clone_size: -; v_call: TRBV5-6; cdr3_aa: CASSLDSYNEQFF; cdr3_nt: TGTGCCAGCAGCTTGGACAGCTACAATGAGCAGTTCTTC
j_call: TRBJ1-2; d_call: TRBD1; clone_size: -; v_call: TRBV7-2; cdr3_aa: CASSLDRGYGYTF; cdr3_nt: TGTGCCAGCAGCTTGGACAGGGGTTATGGCTACACCTTC
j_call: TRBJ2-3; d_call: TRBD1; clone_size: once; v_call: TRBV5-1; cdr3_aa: CASSVYGTGPDTQYF; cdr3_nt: TGCGCCAGCAGCGTGTACGGGACAGGTCCAGATACGCAGTATTTT
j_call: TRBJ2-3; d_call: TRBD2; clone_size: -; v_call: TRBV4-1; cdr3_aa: CASSQESSGGVGDTQYF; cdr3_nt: TGCGCCAGCAGCCAAGAAAGCTCGGGAGGTGTAGGGGATACGCAGTATTTT
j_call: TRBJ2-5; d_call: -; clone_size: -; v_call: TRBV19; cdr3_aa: CASSRLDEETQYF; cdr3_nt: TGTGCCAGTAGTAGGCTAGATGAAGAGACCCAGTACTTC
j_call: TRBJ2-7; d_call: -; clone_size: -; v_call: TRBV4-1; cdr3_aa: CASSSEVRYEQYF; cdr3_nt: TGCGCCAGCTCTTCAGAGGTGCGTTACGAGCAGTACTTC
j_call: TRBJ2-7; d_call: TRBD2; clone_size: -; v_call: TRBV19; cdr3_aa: CASSWGTSGSSYEQYF; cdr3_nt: TGTGCCAGTAGTTGGGGGACTAGCGGGAGCTCCTACGAGCAGTACTTC
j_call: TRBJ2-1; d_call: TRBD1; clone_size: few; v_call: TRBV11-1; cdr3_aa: CASSPRQGQGNEQFF; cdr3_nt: TGTGCCAGCAGCCCCCGACAGGGGCAGGGGAATGAGCAGTTCTTC
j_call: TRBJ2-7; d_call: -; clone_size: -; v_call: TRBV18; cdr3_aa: CASSPVQTYYEQYF; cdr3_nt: TGTGCCAGCTCACCAGTTCAAACATACTACGAGCAGTACTTC
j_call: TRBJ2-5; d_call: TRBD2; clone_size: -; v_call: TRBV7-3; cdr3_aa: CASSLTGAGGPETQYF; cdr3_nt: TGTGCCAGCAGCTTAACTGGGGCGGGGGGGCCAGAGACCCAGTACTTC
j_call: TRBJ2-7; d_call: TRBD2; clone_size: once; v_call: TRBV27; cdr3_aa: CASSSLAGWEYEQYF; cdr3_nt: TGTGCCAGCAGTTCCCTAGCGGGTTGGGAATACGAGCAGTACTTC
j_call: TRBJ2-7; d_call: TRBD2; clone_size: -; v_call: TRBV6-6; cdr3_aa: CASSLTSGGPYEQYF; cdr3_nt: TGTGCCAGCAGCCTAACTAGCGGGGGACCCTACGAGCAGTACTTC
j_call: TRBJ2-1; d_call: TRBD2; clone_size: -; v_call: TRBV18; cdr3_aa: CASSSGLAGAHEQFF; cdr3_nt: TGTGCCAGCTCATCAGGACTAGCGGGAGCCCATGAGCAGTTCTTC
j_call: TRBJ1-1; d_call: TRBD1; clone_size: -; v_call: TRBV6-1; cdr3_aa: CASSENPGQGGEAFF; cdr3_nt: TGTGCCAGCAGTGAGAACCCGGGACAGGGGGGAGAAGCTTTCTTT
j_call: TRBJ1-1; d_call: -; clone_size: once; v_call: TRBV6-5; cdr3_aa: CASWARPVSNTEAFF; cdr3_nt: TGTGCCAGCTGGGCACGGCCAGTTTCGAACACTGAAGCTTTCTTT
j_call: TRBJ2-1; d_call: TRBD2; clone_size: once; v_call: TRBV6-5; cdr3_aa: CASSLSGGRAEEQFF; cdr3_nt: TGTGCCAGCAGTTTATCTGGCGGGAGGGCTGAAGAGCAGTTCTTC
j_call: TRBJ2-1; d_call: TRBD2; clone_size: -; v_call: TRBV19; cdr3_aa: CASRRGGSKNEQFF; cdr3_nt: TGTGCCAGTAGACGGGGCGGGAGTAAGAATGAGCAGTTCTTC
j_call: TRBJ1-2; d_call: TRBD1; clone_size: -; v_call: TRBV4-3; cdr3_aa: CASSQDGPGQVNGYTF; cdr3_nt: TGCGCCAGCAGCCAAGATGGCCCGGGACAGGTGAATGGCTACACCTTC